These 14 T cell receptor beta chains came from one sample sequenced in a study of OX40 agonist ivuxolimab in advanced cancers. The repertoire was sequenced with immunoSEQ multiplex PCR; TCRdb's copy has only in-frame clones and lacks some. The sample consists of tens of thousands of clones, around 84% of them appearing once. The specimen comprised CD4+ or CD8+ T cells sorted from blood, sampled in a trial of the OX40 agonist ivuxolimab. These receptors all come from an adult with an advanced solid tumor such as melanoma, head and neck, liver or kidney cancer.

This chain links TRBV28 with TRBJ1-5; 8 bases agree with TRBD1. Germline CDR1 is MDHEN and CDR2 is SYDVKM. V dropped 8 bases and J dropped 2; count of bases not matched to a gene: 14. The CDR3 has 17 residues. This CDR3 is CASGQAAGGWGNQPQHF. The CDR3 DNA is TGTGCCAGCGGCCAGGCGGCAGGGGGCTGGGGCAATCAGCCCCAGCATTTT.

The chain uses TRBV27 and TRBJ2-3; D unclear. The CDR3 loop spans 14 amino acids. The V end lost 6 bases, the J end lost 0 bases, and 10 bases lay between the germline ends. Germline CDR1 and CDR2: MNHEY and SMNVEV (reference sequence). CDR3 region: CASSHRSSTDTQYF. For the CDR3, the DNA is TGTGCCAGCAGCCACCGGAGCAGCACAGATACGCAGTATTTT.

The chain uses TRBV6-5 and TRBJ1-2, with 9 nucleotides matching TRBD1. The V gene end was trimmed by 6 bases and the J gene end by 5 bases; junction bases not matched to a gene: 10. In germline, CDR1 is MNHEY, CDR2 SVGAGI. This CDR3 spans 15 amino acids. The CDR3: CASRWDREEGYGYTF. Here the CDR3 DNA reads TGTGCCAGCAGGTGGGACAGGGAGGAGGGTTATGGCTACACCTTC.

The chain employs TRBV11-2 and TRBJ1-6; D unresolved. With 3 bases removed from V and 9 bases from J, the gap between germline ends came to 27 bases. The germline gives CDR1 SGHAT, CDR2 FQNNGV. CDR3 length equals 19 residues. Here the CDR3 DNA reads TGTGCCAGCAGCTTGACGATCTGGATTCCGGGCTCCTCGGGTTCACCCCTCCACTTT. This translates into CASSLTIWIPGSSGSPLHF. Looking up the rest from reference TRBV11-2 and TRBJ1-6 gives the full variable domain: EAGVAQSPRYKIIEKRQSVAFWCNPISGHATLYWYQQILGQGPKLLIQFQNNGVVDDSQLPKDRFSAERLKGVDSTLKIQPAKLEDSAVYLCASSLTIWIPGSSGSPLHFGNGTRLTVT.

This clone was found a few times. The chain couples TRBV7-2 to TRBJ1-1, with D possibly matching TRBD1 (6 bases). The CDR3 totals 12 residues. Germline V lookup: CDR1 SGHTA, CDR2 FQGNSA. V was cut by 5 bases and J by 10 bases, with 14 bases left in between. The CDR3 sequence: CASSQTGGVAFF. CDR3 DNA: TGTGCCAGCAGCCAGACAGGTGGGGTAGCTTTCTTT.

The chain recombines TRBV19 with TRBJ1-2; 8 bases align to TRBD1. V trimming: 6 bases; J trimming: 5 bases; junction bases outside the gene matches: 8. The CDR3 has 14 amino acids. CDR1 and CDR2 (germline): LNHDA, SQIVND (reference sequence). The CDR3 DNA is TGTGCCAGTAGACGGACAGGGTTAGGATATGGCTACACCTTC. Its translation: CASRRTGLGYGYTF.

The V call is TRBV18, the J call TRBJ2-7, with TRBD1 matching 10 bases. With 2 bases clipped from V and 3 bases from J, the junction kept 4 bases outside the gene matches. Germline V gene data show CDR1 as KGHSH and CDR2 as LQKENI. This CDR3 contains 15 residues. The DNA of the CDR3 is TGTGCCAGCTCACCAGCGGGACAGGGGTACTACGAGCAGTACTTC. It is translated as CASSPAGQGYYEQYF.

This chain uses TRBV9 with TRBJ1-3; 10 bases align to TRBD1. Looked up from germline, CDR1 is SGDLS and CDR2 is YYNGEE. J gave up 2 bases and V 4 bases, and 6 bases lay outside the gene matches. CDR3 length: 16 amino acids. CDR3 region: CASSLRDRGTGNTIYF. The CDR3, as DNA: TGTGCCAGCAGCCTTCGGGACAGGGGTACTGGAAACACCATATATTTT.

V usage is TRBV7-9 and J usage is TRBJ2-3; D assignment may be TRBD1 or TRBD2 (5 bases each). The CDR3 is 17 amino acids. V was shortened by 4 bases and J by 2 bases, with 19 bases between the two germline ends. Per germline, CDR1 SEHNR and CDR2 FQNEAQ (reference sequence). Written as DNA, the CDR3 is TGTGCCAGCAGCTCTGGTCCGGGACGTAAGCCCACAGATACGCAGTATTTT. Amino acid sequence: CASSSGPGRKPTDTQYF.

This clone is a singleton in its sample. This chain links TRBV5-1 with TRBJ1-1; D might be TRBD1 (6 bases). The CDR3 is 13 residues long. From germline, CDR1 is SGHRS and CDR2 YFSETQ. Trimming removed 2 bases from V and 12 bases from J, with 17 bases in between. DNA for the CDR3: TGCGCCAGCAGCTTAGACCTCAGGGGTGAGTCTTTCTTT. As protein: CASSLDLRGESFF.

This clone was found once. V usage is TRBV11-3 and J usage is TRBJ2-7; maybe TRBD1 (5 bases). The CDR3 loop spans 13 amino acids. Trimming cost V 6 bases and J 2 bases, with 11 bases left between them. The germline V gene encodes CDR1 SGHNT and CDR2 YENEEA. The CDR3 bases are TGTGCCAGCAGTGCGGCAGGGACCTACGAGCAGTACTTC. Translation: CASSAAGTYEQYF.

The V gene is TRBV11-3, the J gene TRBJ2-3; 16 nucleotides agree with TRBD2. Germline trimming cut 4 bases from V and 4 bases from J; bases unmatched to any gene: 5. Germline V gene data show CDR1 as SGHNT and CDR2 as YENEEA. The length of the CDR3 is 17 residues. As DNA, the CDR3 is TGTGCCAGCAGCTCGGGACTAGCGGGGGGGTTGGCAGATACGCAGTATTTT. Encoded protein: CASSSGLAGGLADTQYF.

V gene TRBV7-3 combines with J gene TRBJ2-1; 7 bases align to TRBD2. This CDR3 comprises 16 residues. The germline V gene has CDR1 SGHTA and CDR2 FQGTGA. V lost 5 bases and J lost 0; bases outside the gene matches: 7. For the CDR3, the DNA is TGTGCCAGCAGCCGACGAGCGGGACGCTCCTACAATGAGCAGTTCTTC. It encodes CASSRRAGRSYNEQFF.

This clone has just one count. The chain recombines TRBV15 with TRBJ2-2, with 9 bases matching TRBD2. Germline V CDR1 and CDR2: LNHNV, YYDKDF (reference sequence). V shed 3 bases, J shed 6 bases, and the junction held 8 bases outside the gene matches. The CDR3 spans 16 residues. The CDR3 DNA reads as TGTGCCACCAGCAGTGAAGTAGCGGGGGATCCCGGGGAGCTGTTTTTT. Protein sequence: CATSSEVAGDPGELFF.